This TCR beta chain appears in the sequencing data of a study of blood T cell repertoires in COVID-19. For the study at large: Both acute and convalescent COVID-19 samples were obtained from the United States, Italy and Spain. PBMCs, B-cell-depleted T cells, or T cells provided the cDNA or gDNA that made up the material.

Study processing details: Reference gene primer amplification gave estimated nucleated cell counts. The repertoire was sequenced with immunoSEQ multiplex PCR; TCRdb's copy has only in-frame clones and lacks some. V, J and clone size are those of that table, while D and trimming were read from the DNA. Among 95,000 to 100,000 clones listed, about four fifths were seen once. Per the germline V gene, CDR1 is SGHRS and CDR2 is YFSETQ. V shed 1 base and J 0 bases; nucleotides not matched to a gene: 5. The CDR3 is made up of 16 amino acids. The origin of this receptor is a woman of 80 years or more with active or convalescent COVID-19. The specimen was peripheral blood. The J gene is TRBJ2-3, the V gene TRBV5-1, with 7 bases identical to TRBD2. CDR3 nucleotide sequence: TGCGCCAGCAGCTTGTGGGGGACTACTAGCACAGATACGCAGTATTTT. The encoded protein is CASSLWGTTSTDTQYF.